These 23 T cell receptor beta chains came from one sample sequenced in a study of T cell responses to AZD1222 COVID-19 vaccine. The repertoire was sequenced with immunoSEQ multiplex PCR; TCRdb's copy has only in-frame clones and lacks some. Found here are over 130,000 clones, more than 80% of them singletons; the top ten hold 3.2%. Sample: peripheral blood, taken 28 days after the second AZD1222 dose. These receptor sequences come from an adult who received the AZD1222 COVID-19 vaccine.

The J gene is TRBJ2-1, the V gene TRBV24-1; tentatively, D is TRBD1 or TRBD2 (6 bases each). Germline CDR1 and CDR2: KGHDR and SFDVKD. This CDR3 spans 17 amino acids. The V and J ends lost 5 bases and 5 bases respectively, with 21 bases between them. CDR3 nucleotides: TGTGCCACCAGTGGATTCGGGGGCTGGGGGAACAACAATGAGCAGTTCTTC. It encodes CATSGFGGWGNNNEQFF.

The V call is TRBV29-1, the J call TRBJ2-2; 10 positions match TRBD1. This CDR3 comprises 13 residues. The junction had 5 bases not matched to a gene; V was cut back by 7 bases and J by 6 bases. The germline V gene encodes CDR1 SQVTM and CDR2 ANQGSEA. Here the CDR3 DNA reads TGCAGCGCCAGGACAGGGGGGTCCGGGGAGCTGTTTTTT. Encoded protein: CSARTGGSGELFF.

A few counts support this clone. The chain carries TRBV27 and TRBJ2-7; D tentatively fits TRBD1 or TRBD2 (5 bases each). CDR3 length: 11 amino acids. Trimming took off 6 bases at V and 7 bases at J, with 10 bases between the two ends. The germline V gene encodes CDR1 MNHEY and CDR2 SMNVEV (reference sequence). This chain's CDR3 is CASSRGREQYF. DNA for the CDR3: TGTGCCAGCAGCCGGGGCCGGGAGCAGTACTTC.

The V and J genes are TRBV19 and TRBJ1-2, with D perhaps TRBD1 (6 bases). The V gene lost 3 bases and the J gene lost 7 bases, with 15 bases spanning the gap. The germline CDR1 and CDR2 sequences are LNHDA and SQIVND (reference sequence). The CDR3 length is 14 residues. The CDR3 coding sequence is TGTGCCAGTAGTATCCGGACAGTCTTAGGTGGCTACACCTTC. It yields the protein CASSIRTVLGGYTF.

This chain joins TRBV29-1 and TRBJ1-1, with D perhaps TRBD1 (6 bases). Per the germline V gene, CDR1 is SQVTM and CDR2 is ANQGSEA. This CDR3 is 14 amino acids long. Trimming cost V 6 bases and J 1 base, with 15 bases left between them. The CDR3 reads CSVGIGGKNTEAFF. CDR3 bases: TGCAGCGTCGGTATAGGGGGAAAGAACACTGAAGCTTTCTTT.

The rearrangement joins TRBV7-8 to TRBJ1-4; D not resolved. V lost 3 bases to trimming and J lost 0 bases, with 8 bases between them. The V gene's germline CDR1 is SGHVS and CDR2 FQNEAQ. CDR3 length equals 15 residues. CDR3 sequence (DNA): TGTGCCAGCAGCTTCGGCAGGTCAACTAATGAAAAACTGTTTTTT. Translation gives CASSFGRSTNEKLFF.

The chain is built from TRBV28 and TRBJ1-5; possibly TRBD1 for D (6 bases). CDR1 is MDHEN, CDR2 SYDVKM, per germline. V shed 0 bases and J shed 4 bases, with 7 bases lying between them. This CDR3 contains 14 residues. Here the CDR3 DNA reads TGTGCCAGCAGTTTATGGGGGGCTAATCAGCCCCAGCATTTT. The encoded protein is CASSLWGANQPQHF.

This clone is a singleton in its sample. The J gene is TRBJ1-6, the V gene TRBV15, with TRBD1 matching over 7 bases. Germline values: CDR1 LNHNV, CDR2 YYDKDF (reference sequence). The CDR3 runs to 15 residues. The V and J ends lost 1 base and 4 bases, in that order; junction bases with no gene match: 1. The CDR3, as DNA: TGTGCCACCAGCAGAGGGACAGGTTATAATTCACCCCTCCACTTT. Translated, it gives CATSRGTGYNSPLHF.

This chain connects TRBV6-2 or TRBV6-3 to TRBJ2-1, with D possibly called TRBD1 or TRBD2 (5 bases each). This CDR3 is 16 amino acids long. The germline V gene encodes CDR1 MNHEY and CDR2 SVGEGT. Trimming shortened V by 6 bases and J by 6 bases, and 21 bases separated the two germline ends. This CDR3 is CASSAPRDRPFNEQFF. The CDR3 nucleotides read TGTGCCAGCAGCGCCCCCCGGGACCGACCATTCAATGAGCAGTTCTTC.

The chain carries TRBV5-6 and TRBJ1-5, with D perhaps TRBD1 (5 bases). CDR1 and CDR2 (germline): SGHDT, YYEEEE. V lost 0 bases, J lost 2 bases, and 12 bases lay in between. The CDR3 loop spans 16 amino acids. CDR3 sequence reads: CASSLGVGAGNQPQHF. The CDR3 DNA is TGTGCCAGCAGCTTGGGGGTCGGGGCGGGCAATCAGCCCCAGCATTTT.

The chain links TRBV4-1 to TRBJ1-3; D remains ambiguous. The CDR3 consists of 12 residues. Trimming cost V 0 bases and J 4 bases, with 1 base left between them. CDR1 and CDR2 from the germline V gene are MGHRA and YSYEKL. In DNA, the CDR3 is TGCGCCAGCAGCCAAGAGGGAAACACCATATATTTT. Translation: CASSQEGNTIYF.

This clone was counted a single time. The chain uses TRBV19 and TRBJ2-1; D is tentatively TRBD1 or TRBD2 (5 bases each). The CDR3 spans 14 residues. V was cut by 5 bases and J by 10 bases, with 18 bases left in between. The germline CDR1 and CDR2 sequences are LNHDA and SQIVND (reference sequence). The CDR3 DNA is TGTGCCAGTAGTCCCGGGACGCCTTCGGGGGAGCAGTTCTTC. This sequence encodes CASSPGTPSGEQFF.

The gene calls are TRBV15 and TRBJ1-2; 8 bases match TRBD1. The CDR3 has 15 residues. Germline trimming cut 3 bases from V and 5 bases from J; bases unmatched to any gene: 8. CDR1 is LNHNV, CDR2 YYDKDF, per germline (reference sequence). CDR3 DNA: TGTGCCACCAGCAGTGGGGGGGGACAGGCATATGGCTACACCTTC. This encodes CATSSGGGQAYGYTF.

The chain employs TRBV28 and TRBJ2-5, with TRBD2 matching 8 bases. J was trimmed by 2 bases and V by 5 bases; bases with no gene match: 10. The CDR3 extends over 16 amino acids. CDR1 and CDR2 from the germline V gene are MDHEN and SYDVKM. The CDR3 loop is CASSLNPGLGQETQYF. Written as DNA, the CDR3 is TGTGCCAGCAGTCTAAATCCGGGACTAGGGCAAGAGACCCAGTACTTC.

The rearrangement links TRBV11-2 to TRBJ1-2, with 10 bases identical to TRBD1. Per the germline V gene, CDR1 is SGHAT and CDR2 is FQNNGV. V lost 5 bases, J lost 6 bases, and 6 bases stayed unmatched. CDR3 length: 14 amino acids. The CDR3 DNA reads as TGTGCCAGCAGCCGGCCGGGGACAGGGGATGGCTACACCTTC. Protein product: CASSRPGTGDGYTF.

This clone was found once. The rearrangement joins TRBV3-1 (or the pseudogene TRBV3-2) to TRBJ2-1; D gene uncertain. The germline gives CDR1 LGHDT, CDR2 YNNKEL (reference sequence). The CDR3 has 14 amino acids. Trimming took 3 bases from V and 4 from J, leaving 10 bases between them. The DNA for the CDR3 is TGTGCCAGCAGCCACGGACGGCTATACAATGAGCAGTTCTTC. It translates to CASSHGRLYNEQFF.

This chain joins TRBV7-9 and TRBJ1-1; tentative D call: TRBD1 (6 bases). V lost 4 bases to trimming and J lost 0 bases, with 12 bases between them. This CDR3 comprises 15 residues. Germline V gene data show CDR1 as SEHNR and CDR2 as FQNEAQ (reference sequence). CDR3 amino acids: CASSSGQTMNTEAFF. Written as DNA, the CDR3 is TGTGCCAGCAGCTCTGGACAGACCATGAACACTGAAGCTTTCTTT.

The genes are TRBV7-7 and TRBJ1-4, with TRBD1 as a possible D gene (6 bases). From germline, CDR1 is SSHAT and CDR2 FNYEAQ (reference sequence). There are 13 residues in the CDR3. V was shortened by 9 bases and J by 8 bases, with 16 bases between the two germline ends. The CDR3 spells CARLEGGDEKLFF. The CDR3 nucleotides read TGTGCCAGACTTGAGGGGGGGGACGAAAAACTGTTTTTT. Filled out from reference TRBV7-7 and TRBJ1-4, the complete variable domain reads GAGVSQSPRYKVTKRGQDVTLRCDPISSHATLYWYQQALGQGPEFLTYFNYEAQPDKSGLPSDRFSAERPEGSISTLTIQRTEQRDSAMYRCARLEGGDEKLFFGSGTQLSVL.

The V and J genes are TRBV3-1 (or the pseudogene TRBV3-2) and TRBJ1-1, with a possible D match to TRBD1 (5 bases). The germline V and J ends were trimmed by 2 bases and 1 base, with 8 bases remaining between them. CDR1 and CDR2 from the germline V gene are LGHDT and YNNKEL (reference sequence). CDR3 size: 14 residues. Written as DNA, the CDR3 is TGTGCCAGCAGCCAATATAGGGGGAACACTGAAGCTTTCTTT. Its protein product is CASSQYRGNTEAFF.

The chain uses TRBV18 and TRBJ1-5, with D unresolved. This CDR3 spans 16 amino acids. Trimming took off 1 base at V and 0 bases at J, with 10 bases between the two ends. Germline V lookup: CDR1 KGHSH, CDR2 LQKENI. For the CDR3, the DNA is TGTGCCAGCTCACCACAGGCTTCTCATAGCAATCAGCCCCAGCATTTT. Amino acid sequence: CASSPQASHSNQPQHF.

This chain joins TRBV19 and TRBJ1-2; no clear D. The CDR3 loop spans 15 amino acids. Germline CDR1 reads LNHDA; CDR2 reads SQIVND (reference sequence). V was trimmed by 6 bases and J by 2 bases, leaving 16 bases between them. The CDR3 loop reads CASSTEMGLNYGYTF. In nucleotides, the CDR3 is TGTGCCAGTAGCACGGAAATGGGATTAAACTATGGCTACACCTTC.

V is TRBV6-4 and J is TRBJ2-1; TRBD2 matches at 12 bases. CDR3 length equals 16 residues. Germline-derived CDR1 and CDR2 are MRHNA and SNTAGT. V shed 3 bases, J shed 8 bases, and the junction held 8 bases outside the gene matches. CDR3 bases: TGTGCCAGCAGTGAATTGACTAGCGGGAGTAGAGATGAGCAGTTCTTC. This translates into CASSELTSGSRDEQFF.

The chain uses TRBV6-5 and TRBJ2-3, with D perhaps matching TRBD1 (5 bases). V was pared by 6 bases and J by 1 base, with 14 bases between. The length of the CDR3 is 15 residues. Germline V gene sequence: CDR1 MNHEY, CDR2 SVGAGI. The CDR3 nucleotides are TGTGCCAGCAGCTGGGGAAGGGGCGGCACAGATACGCAGTATTTT. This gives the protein CASSWGRGGTDTQYF.